These 27 T cell receptor beta chains originate from one sample sequenced in a study of T cell responses to AZD1222 COVID-19 vaccine. Clones were sequenced by immunoSEQ multiplex PCR, and TCRdb holds only the in-frame ones, with some missing. The table shows 86,000 or so clones, with around 84% occurring only once. The specimen was peripheral blood, collected 28 days after the second AZD1222 dose. The source of these receptors is an adult who received the AZD1222 COVID-19 vaccine.

V usage is TRBV7-2 and J usage is TRBJ1-6; tentative D call: TRBD1 (6 bases). The CDR3 is made up of 14 amino acids. Deletions cut 1 base from V and 9 bases from J, with 10 bases between. CDR1 is SGHTA, CDR2 FQGNSA, per germline. Here the CDR3 reads CASSLVTRGSPLHF. The CDR3 DNA sequence: TGTGCCAGCAGCTTAGTAACCAGGGGTTCACCCCTCCACTTT.

The J gene is TRBJ1-1, the V gene TRBV27, with TRBD1 matching 9 bases. The germline V gene has CDR1 MNHEY and CDR2 SMNVEV (reference sequence). J lost 0 bases, V lost 4 bases, and 6 bases had no gene match. This CDR3 contains 16 residues. CDR3 in amino acids: CASSSQGARVNTEAFF. CDR3 nucleotides: TGTGCCAGCAGTTCACAGGGGGCCCGAGTGAACACTGAAGCTTTCTTT.

This chain uses TRBV28 with TRBJ2-7; perhaps D is TRBD1 or TRBD2 (5 bases each). This CDR3 is built from 15 residues. With 3 bases removed from V and 1 base from J, the gap between germline ends came to 13 bases. Germline CDR1 and CDR2: MDHEN and SYDVKM. DNA for the CDR3: TGTGCCAGCAGTTTCTCGGGGACGGCGTCCTACGAGCAGTACTTC. Translation: CASSFSGTASYEQYF. The full variable domain, rest sourced from reference TRBV28 and TRBJ2-7, is DVKVTQSSRYLVKRTGEKVFLECVQDMDHENMFWYRQDPGLGLRLIYFSYDVKMKEKGDIPEGYSVSREKKERFSLILESASTNQTSMYLCASSFSGTASYEQYFGPGTRLTVT.

The rearrangement uses TRBV18 and TRBJ2-2, with 7 bases aligning to TRBD2. V gave up 0 bases and J gave up 5 bases; unmatched junction bases: 3. The germline V gene has CDR1 KGHSH and CDR2 LQKENI. The CDR3 sequence is 15 residues long. The CDR3 nucleotides are TGTGCCAGCTCACCACCGAACGGGAGGACCGGGGAGCTGTTTTTT. Its protein is CASSPPNGRTGELFF.

Only one count was recorded for this clone. V usage is TRBV4-1 and J usage is TRBJ1-5; TRBD1 agrees at 9 bases. This CDR3 region has 18 residues. Germline lookup yields CDR1 MGHRA and CDR2 YSYEKL. J was trimmed by 0 bases and V by 1 base; bases with no gene match: 7. In DNA, the CDR3 is TGCGCCAGCAGCCAAGGGGTGACAGGGGGATATAGCAATCAGCCCCAGCATTTT. Amino acid sequence: CASSQGVTGGYSNQPQHF.

The V call is TRBV19, the J call TRBJ1-1, with D possibly matching TRBD1 (5 bases). The CDR3 is made up of 16 amino acids. CDR1 is LNHDA and CDR2 is SQIVND in the germline V gene (reference sequence). With 4 bases removed from V and 5 bases from J, the gap between germline ends came to 20 bases. The CDR3 nucleotides read TGTGCCAGTAGTAGCTTGCGGGGGACGGGGAAAACTGAAGCTTTCTTT. It codes for CASSSLRGTGKTEAFF.

This rearrangement joins TRBV19 to TRBJ2-2; D might be TRBD1 (6 bases). V gave up 7 bases and J gave up 1 base, with 10 bases separating them. This CDR3 is 14 amino acids long. Germline V lookup: CDR1 LNHDA, CDR2 SQIVND (reference sequence). CDR3 bases: TGTGCCAGTAAAAAGGACAGGAACACCGGGGAGCTGTTTTTT. Encoded protein: CASKKDRNTGELFF.

As concerns this clone: Distinct nucleotide sequences in the sample also encode this CDR3. The V gene is TRBV5-1, the J gene TRBJ2-7; D not certain. Germline values: CDR1 SGHRS, CDR2 YFSETQ. V dropped 0 bases and J dropped 3 bases, with 4 bases sitting between them. The CDR3 extends over 12 amino acids. CDR3 nucleotides: TGCGCCAGCAGCTTGGGGGGCTACGAGCAGTACTTC. Protein: CASSLGGYEQYF. Together with reference TRBV5-1 and TRBJ2-7, the CDR3 gives the full variable domain: KAGVTQTPRYLIKTRGQQVTLSCSPISGHRSVSWYQQTPGQGLQFLFEYFSETQRNKGNFPGRFSGRQFSNSRSEMNVSTLELGDSALYLCASSLGGYEQYFGPGTRLTVT.

V gene TRBV4-1 combines with J gene TRBJ2-7; D is perhaps TRBD2 (5 bases). Germline V gives CDR1 MGHRA, CDR2 YSYEKL. The CDR3 consists of 15 residues. V was trimmed by 0 bases and J by 1 base, leaving 10 bases between them. CDR3: CASSQDEGRSYEQYF. In DNA, the CDR3 is TGCGCCAGCAGCCAAGATGAGGGAAGATCCTACGAGCAGTACTTC.

V and J are TRBV7-9 and TRBJ2-5; 8 bases fit TRBD1. The germline CDR1 and CDR2 sequences are SEHNR and FQNEAQ (reference sequence). The CDR3 has 13 residues. CDR3 nucleotide sequence: TGTGCTGGTAGGACAGGGCTGGTGGAGACCCAGTACTTC. It encodes CAGRTGLVETQYF. The full variable domain, with the rest looked up from reference TRBV7-9 and TRBJ2-5, is DTGVSQNPRHKITKRGQNVTFRCDPISEHNRLYWYRQTLGQGPEFLTYFQNEAQLEKSRLLSDRFSAERPKGSFSTLEIQRTEQGDSAMYLCAGRTGLVETQYFGPGTRLLVL.

The rearrangement joins TRBV30 to TRBJ1-6; TRBD1 matches 9 bases. Germline V gene lookup returns CDR1 GTSNPN and CDR2 SVGIG (reference sequence). The CDR3 is made up of 16 amino acids. Losses at the gene ends were 1 base for V and 7 bases for J; bases not matched to a gene: 8. DNA for the CDR3: TGTGCCTGGAGTGCTACAGGGGGCGCCCAGAATTCACCCCTCCACTTT. Translated, it gives CAWSATGGAQNSPLHF.

J is TRBJ2-7 and V is TRBV4-2; TRBD1 matches at 7 bases. This CDR3 has 15 amino acids. Germline values: CDR1 LGHNA, CDR2 YNFKEQ. Unmatched junction bases numbered 4, after V lost 0 bases and J lost 2 bases. The CDR3 here is CASSQDLQGTYEQYF. The CDR3 bases are TGTGCCAGCAGCCAAGATTTACAGGGGACCTACGAGCAGTACTTC.

The chain has TRBV5-1 and TRBJ2-7; 9 nucleotides align to TRBD1. The CDR3 consists of 15 residues. CDR1 SGHRS and CDR2 YFSETQ come from the germline V gene. The trim removed 1 base at V and 5 bases at J, leaving 7 bases unmatched. CDR3 in amino acids: CASSLPGQGFDEQYF. The CDR3 nucleotides are TGCGCCAGCAGCTTGCCGGGACAGGGTTTCGACGAGCAGTACTTC.

The J gene is TRBJ1-1, the V gene TRBV29-1; unclear D gene. CDR1 and CDR2 (germline): SQVTM, ANQGSEA. This CDR3 is 13 amino acids long. With 8 bases removed from V and 1 base from J, the gap between germline ends came to 14 bases. The CDR3 coding sequence is TGCAGCTCCGTGGGGTTCCCGAACACTGAAGCTTTCTTT. Translated, it gives CSSVGFPNTEAFF.

CDR3 sequence (DNA): TGTGCCAGCTCACCCTCTACTATGGGGACAGGGCAAGAGACCCAGTACTTC. This sequence encodes CASSPSTMGTGQETQYF. The chain uses TRBV18 and TRBJ2-5, with 9 positions matching TRBD1. The V segment lost 3 bases and the J segment 2 bases; nucleotides outside the gene matches: 10. Germline CDR1 reads KGHSH; CDR2 reads LQKENI. The CDR3 extends over 17 amino acids.

The rearrangement joins TRBV5-1 to TRBJ2-7, with D possibly being TRBD1 (6 bases). Germline CDR1 is SGHRS and CDR2 is YFSETQ. The length of the CDR3 is 12 residues. V was pared by 4 bases and J by 10 bases, with 15 bases between. CDR3 residues: CASSDEQGTQYF. The CDR3 region has the DNA TGCGCCAGCAGCGACGAACAGGGAACTCAGTACTTC.

About this clone itself: The junction departs from germline at one end; a sequencing error may be responsible. The sample holds other DNA sequences that translate to the same CDR3. The chain joins TRBV7-9 to TRBJ2-3; the D gene could be TRBD1 or TRBD2 (5 bases each). There are 16 residues in the CDR3. CDR1 SEHNR and CDR2 FQNEAQ come from the germline V gene (reference sequence). The CDR3 loop is CASSLAGTSYTDTQYF. In DNA, the CDR3 is TGTGCCAGTAGCTTAGCCGGGACCTCCTACACAGATACGCAGTATTTT.

The J gene is TRBJ2-1, the V gene TRBV7-9; D unclear. V dropped 2 bases and J dropped 0 bases, with 17 bases sitting between them. The CDR3 is 18 residues long. Germline CDR1 and CDR2: SEHNR and FQNEAQ (reference sequence). The CDR3 sequence: CASSLNYGQAFSYNEQFF. The CDR3, as DNA: TGTGCCAGCAGCTTAAATTATGGGCAGGCGTTCTCCTACAATGAGCAGTTCTTC.

The chain is built from TRBV6-6 and TRBJ1-1; D is unresolved. CDR1 and CDR2 from the germline V gene are MNHNY and SVGAGI (reference sequence). V lost 8 bases, J lost 6 bases, and 13 bases lay in between. The CDR3 sequence is 12 residues long. The CDR3 DNA sequence: TGTGCCAGCGCCCTAGGGAATTCTGAAGCTTTCTTT. This encodes CASALGNSEAFF.

This clone was observed a handful of times. The chain carries TRBV27 and TRBJ2-1, with D uncertain. Germline values: CDR1 MNHEY, CDR2 SMNVEV (reference sequence). The V end was cut by 8 bases, the J end by 4 bases, with 6 bases between. The CDR3 has 11 amino acids. The CDR3 nucleotides read TGTGCCAGCCACCGGTACAATGAGCAGTTCTTC. Translation gives CASHRYNEQFF.

The V and J genes are TRBV3-1 (or the pseudogene TRBV3-2) and TRBJ2-1; D is unclear. The CDR3 is 16 amino acids. Germline V gene sequence: CDR1 LGHDT, CDR2 YNNKEL (reference sequence). Trimming cost V 0 bases and J 2 bases, with 11 bases left between them. CDR3 sequence (DNA): TGTGCCAGCAGCCAAGAAGGCGCCGCTCCCTACAATGAGCAGTTCTTC. Translating it yields CASSQEGAAPYNEQFF.

The rearrangement joins TRBV4-3 to TRBJ1-1, with a weak D call TRBD1 (6 bases). Trimming left V 3 bases short and J 1 base short, with 15 bases between. From germline, CDR1 is LGHNA and CDR2 YSLEER. CDR3 length equals 16 residues. CDR3 protein: CASSQGAGATNTEAFF. The CDR3 DNA sequence: TGCGCCAGCAGCCAGGGGGCAGGGGCCACGAACACTGAAGCTTTCTTT.

V and J are TRBV27 and TRBJ2-7; TRBD1 agrees at 9 bases. The J segment lost 5 bases and the V segment lost 5 bases, leaving 10 bases of the junction unmatched. The CDR3 sequence is 15 residues long. The germline CDR1 and CDR2 sequences are MNHEY and SMNVEV (reference sequence). This CDR3 is CASSHPGQGIHEQYF. CDR3 in DNA: TGTGCCAGCAGTCACCCGGGACAGGGTATCCACGAGCAGTACTTC.

The V gene is TRBV6-2 or TRBV6-3, the J gene TRBJ1-1; D uncertain. Germline-derived CDR1 and CDR2 are MNHEY and SVGEGT. Trimming took off 2 bases at V and 4 bases at J, with 11 bases between the two ends. The CDR3 is 14 amino acids. CDR3 nucleotide sequence: TGTGCCAGCAGTTACACTAATTTTTCCACTGAAGCTTTCTTT. Its translation is CASSYTNFSTEAFF.

The chain couples TRBV28 to TRBJ2-1, with 7 bases lining up with TRBD1. Germline trimming cut 4 bases from V and 12 bases from J; bases unmatched to any gene: 12. The CDR3 spans 14 residues. From germline, CDR1 is MDHEN and CDR2 SYDVKM. The CDR3 sequence is CASSSPNRGGAQFF. The CDR3 DNA sequence: TGTGCCAGCAGTTCCCCTAACAGGGGCGGCGCGCAGTTCTTC.

As DNA, the CDR3 is TGCGCCAGCAGCTACAATAGGGGTTTTAGCACCGGGGAGCTGTTTTTT. Translation gives CASSYNRGFSTGELFF. The rearrangement links TRBV5-1 to TRBJ2-2; a weak D match, TRBD1 (5 bases). This CDR3 is 16 amino acids long. Germline values: CDR1 SGHRS, CDR2 YFSETQ. Trimming stripped 3 bases from V and 4 bases from J, with 16 bases between.

In DNA, the CDR3 is TGTGCCAGCAGCCCCCGGGGGGGCAATCAGCCCCAGCATTTT. Its translation: CASSPRGGNQPQHF. This chain uses TRBV7-2 with TRBJ1-5; the D gene is possibly TRBD1 (5 bases). Trimming cost V 5 bases and J 2 bases, with 10 bases left between them. CDR3 size: 14 residues. Germline-derived CDR1 and CDR2 are SGHTA and FQGNSA.